This entry concerns a single TCR beta chain. Thyroid surgery had not been preceded by any treatment in any patient. This record belongs to a study of metastatic and nonmetastatic thyroid tumors. The CDR3 covers 18 residues. Germline V gene sequence: CDR1 MNHEY, CDR2 SMNVEV (reference sequence). J gave up 5 bases and V 7 bases, and 18 bases lay outside the gene matches. Through MiXCR, TCRdb re-clonotyped the PCR reads. This table holds 2,000 to 3,000 clones, 25% to 30% found once. The sequence was collected from a female donor with papillary thyroid cancer or a benign thyroid nodule (not recorded which). Some clones in this sample may be carry-over from other donors' samples. The sample taken for sequencing was tumor tissue. The gene calls are TRBV27 and TRBJ2-3; the match to TRBD2 covers 10 bases. The chain's CDR3 is CASKTYEKSGRVVDTQYF. The CDR3, as DNA: TGTGCCAGCAAAACCTACGAAAAAAGCGGGAGGGTAGTAGATACGCAGTATTTT.